This entry lists 24 T cell receptor beta chains sequenced from one sample in a study of OX40 agonist ivuxolimab in advanced cancers. Measured with immunoSEQ multiplex PCR; TCRdb has only the in-frame clones, and not every one. The sample consists of over 55,000 clones, 84% of them appearing once. The sequencing used CD4+ or CD8+ T cells sorted from blood, collected in a trial of the OX40 agonist ivuxolimab. The source of these receptors is an adult with an advanced solid tumor such as melanoma, head and neck, liver or kidney cancer.

The chain carries TRBV9 and TRBJ2-2; D not certain. Germline V lookup: CDR1 SGDLS, CDR2 YYNGEE. V shed 3 bases and J shed 6 bases, with 9 bases lying between them. This CDR3 contains 13 residues. CDR3 in amino acids: CASSAYTPGELFF. As DNA, the CDR3 is TGTGCCAGCAGCGCATATACACCCGGGGAGCTGTTTTTT.

This rearrangement joins TRBV5-1 to TRBJ2-5; possibly TRBD2 for D (6 bases). V was shortened by 4 bases and J by 3 bases, with 13 bases between the two germline ends. CDR1 and CDR2 (germline): SGHRS, YFSETQ. The CDR3 contains 14 residues. CDR3 DNA: TGCGCCAGCAGCATCTCCGGGGGAAAAGAGACCCAGTACTTC. The encoded protein is CASSISGGKETQYF.

The chain recombines TRBV7-8 with TRBJ2-1; D is possibly TRBD2 (5 bases). CDR3 size: 13 residues. V was clipped by 7 bases and J by 6 bases, with 13 bases between them. Germline CDR1 and CDR2: SGHVS and FQNEAQ. CDR3 nucleotides: TGTGCCAGCACCATGACGGGGAGCAATGAGCAGTTCTTC. As protein: CASTMTGSNEQFF.

The chain has TRBV18 and TRBJ2-1, with 8 bases lining up with TRBD1. Germline lookup yields CDR1 KGHSH and CDR2 LQKENI. The CDR3 runs to 18 residues. After removal of 1 base from V and 2 bases from J, the junction contained 10 bases not matched to a gene. The CDR3: CASSPQGRGQGAYNEQFF. The CDR3, as DNA: TGTGCCAGCTCACCACAGGGCCGCGGACAGGGTGCCTACAATGAGCAGTTCTTC.

This chain links TRBV6-5 with TRBJ1-5; no clear D. The CDR3 has 16 amino acids. V was pared by 4 bases and J by 0 bases, with 13 bases between. Germline lookup yields CDR1 MNHEY and CDR2 SVGAGI. The CDR3 coding sequence is TGTGCCAGCAGTTTAAGGGCGGTATATAGCAATCAGCCCCAGCATTTT. It encodes CASSLRAVYSNQPQHF.

This rearrangement joins TRBV10-3 to TRBJ2-7, with 8 nucleotides matching TRBD1. The V gene end was trimmed by 2 bases and the J gene end by 0 bases; junction bases not matched to a gene: 6. CDR3 size: 16 residues. Germline V CDR1 and CDR2: ENHRY, SYGVKD. In DNA, the CDR3 is TGTGCCATCAGTGAGCCTGGACAGGGCAGCTCCTACGAGCAGTACTTC. Its protein is CAISEPGQGSSYEQYF.

The rearrangement joins TRBV7-9 to TRBJ2-6; D may be TRBD2 (6 bases). Trimming took off 4 bases at V and 4 bases at J, with 8 bases between the two ends. CDR1 is SEHNR, CDR2 FQNEAQ, per germline (reference sequence). The CDR3 has 14 amino acids. The CDR3 bases are TGTGCCAGCAGCTGGGGAGGAGGGGCCAACGTCCTGACTTTC. It yields the protein CASSWGGGANVLTF.

This clone occurred a few times. The V and J genes are TRBV20-1 and TRBJ2-7, with no clear D. This CDR3 region has 11 residues. The V gene's germline CDR1 is DFQATT and CDR2 SNEGSKA (reference sequence). Trimming took off 3 bases at V and 5 bases at J, with 8 bases between the two ends. This CDR3 is CSASADHEQYF. CDR3 sequence (DNA): TGCAGTGCTAGTGCGGATCACGAGCAGTACTTC.

This clone has only a few counts. V usage is TRBV28 and J usage is TRBJ1-2; D is perhaps TRBD1 (5 bases). V gave up 7 bases and J gave up 8 bases, with 17 bases separating them. The CDR3 is 13 amino acids. Germline CDR1 and CDR2: MDHEN and SYDVKM. The CDR3 sequence is CASTLGELGGYTF. The CDR3 DNA reads as TGTGCCAGCACCTTAGGGGAGTTAGGCGGCTACACCTTC.

This chain links TRBV5-4 with TRBJ1-6; D ambiguous. The CDR3 covers 14 residues. The germline V and J ends were trimmed by 0 bases and 7 bases, with 8 bases remaining between them. CDR1 and CDR2 (germline): SGHNT, YYREEE (reference sequence). CDR3 residues: CASSLDGWNSPLHF. CDR3 nucleotide sequence: TGTGCCAGCAGCTTGGACGGGTGGAATTCACCCCTCCACTTT.

The J gene is TRBJ2-7, the V gene TRBV11-3; 10 nucleotides match TRBD1. There are 15 residues in the CDR3. Unmatched junction bases numbered 8, after V lost 5 bases and J lost 4 bases. Germline-derived CDR1 and CDR2 are SGHNT and YENEEA. CDR3 protein: CASSPGQGEIYEQYF. Written as DNA, the CDR3 is TGTGCCAGCAGCCCTGGACAGGGGGAGATTTACGAGCAGTACTTC.

The chain is built from TRBV28 and TRBJ1-3; no clear D gene. The CDR3 is made up of 12 amino acids. V lost 0 bases and J lost 4, with 1 base in between. The germline V gene encodes CDR1 MDHEN and CDR2 SYDVKM. In DNA form, the CDR3 reads TGTGCCAGCAGTTTATGGGGAAACACCATATATTTT. Amino acids: CASSLWGNTIYF.

The chain links TRBV28 to TRBJ1-6; D might be TRBD1 (6 bases). The ends were cut back, 2 bases at V and 14 bases at J, with 16 bases in the middle. This CDR3 contains 14 residues. Per germline, CDR1 MDHEN and CDR2 SYDVKM. The CDR3 reads CASSLRGAPRALHF. The CDR3 bases are TGTGCCAGCAGTTTAAGGGGGGCACCGCGTGCCCTCCACTTT.

The J gene is TRBJ1-2, the V gene TRBV2, with no clear D. Trimming left V 4 bases short and J 4 bases short, with 13 bases between. Germline V lookup: CDR1 SNHLY, CDR2 FYNNEI. The CDR3 consists of 14 residues. This CDR3 reads CASSVEKGGYGYTF. CDR3 nucleotides: TGTGCCAGCAGTGTGGAAAAGGGAGGCTATGGCTACACCTTC.

The V gene is TRBV6-5, the J gene TRBJ1-2; D is undetermined. This CDR3 contains 12 residues. Trimming cost V 5 bases and J 4 bases, with 8 bases left between them. From germline, CDR1 is MNHEY and CDR2 SVGAGI. In nucleotides, the CDR3 is TGTGCCAGCAGTCCCACGTCCTATGGCTACACCTTC. The encoded protein is CASSPTSYGYTF.

V is TRBV5-1 and J is TRBJ2-1, with TRBD2 as a possible D gene (5 bases). V lost 7 bases and J lost 8, with 13 bases in between. This CDR3 has 12 amino acids. Germline V CDR1 and CDR2: SGHRS, YFSETQ. As DNA, the CDR3 is TGCGCCAGCGGTCGGGATGGGTATGAGCAGTTCTTC. Protein: CASGRDGYEQFF.

The chain is built from TRBV6-5 and TRBJ1-5, with 7 bases aligning to TRBD1. Germline lookup yields CDR1 MNHEY and CDR2 SVGAGI. The CDR3 length is 14 residues. V shed 6 bases, J shed 3 bases, and the junction held 5 bases outside the gene matches. DNA of the CDR3: TGTGCCAGCAGGGGAACAGGGGCCAATCAGCCCCAGCATTTT. Amino acids: CASRGTGANQPQHF.

This clone turned up a few times. Other DNA sequences in the sample encode the same CDR3. V usage is TRBV5-1 and J usage is TRBJ2-3, with D unresolved. Germline V gives CDR1 SGHRS, CDR2 YFSETQ. V lost 0 bases to trimming and J lost 3 bases, with 11 bases between them. The CDR3 loop spans 15 amino acids. The CDR3 reads CASSLAGVGTDTQYF. The CDR3 DNA reads TGCGCCAGCAGCTTGGCCGGCGTGGGGACAGATACGCAGTATTTT.

This chain uses TRBV5-1 with TRBJ1-3; D not certain. The CDR3 loop spans 16 amino acids. The ends were cut back, 0 bases at V and 0 bases at J, with 10 bases in the middle. Germline CDR1 is SGHRS and CDR2 is YFSETQ. The CDR3 sequence is CASSLDLVSSGNTIYF. In DNA, the CDR3 is TGCGCCAGCAGCTTGGATCTCGTTAGCTCTGGAAACACCATATATTTT.

A single count supports this clone. This chain joins TRBV5-6 and TRBJ2-7; either TRBD1 or TRBD2 may fit D (5 bases each). V was cut by 4 bases and J by 5 bases, with 25 bases left in between. Germline values: CDR1 SGHDT, CDR2 YYEEEE. CDR3 size: 17 residues. CDR3: CASSPLVRDGGLHEQYF. The CDR3 DNA follows: TGTGCCAGCAGCCCACTAGTCCGGGACGGCGGCCTGCACGAGCAGTACTTC.

This clone was seen just once. The CDR3 loop is CASSIRTGIGSSGANVLTF. DNA for the CDR3: TGTGCCAGTAGTATCCGGACAGGGATTGGGAGCTCTGGGGCCAACGTCCTGACTTTC. The chain has TRBV19 and TRBJ2-6, with 8 positions matching TRBD1. CDR3 length: 19 residues. Trimming removed 3 bases from V and 0 bases from J; junction bases left unmatched: 10. Per the germline V gene, CDR1 is LNHDA and CDR2 is SQIVND (reference sequence).

The rearrangement joins TRBV4-2 to TRBJ1-2; D unresolved. Trimming removed 0 bases from V and 2 bases from J, with 19 bases in between. Per germline, CDR1 LGHNA and CDR2 YNFKEQ. The CDR3 contains 18 residues. This chain's CDR3 is CASSQDGGRGALNYGYTF. CDR3 sequence (DNA): TGTGCCAGCAGCCAAGATGGAGGTAGAGGCGCCCTCAACTATGGCTACACCTTC.

This chain connects TRBV7-3 to TRBJ2-3; D unresolved. V gave up 5 bases and J gave up 4 bases, with 16 bases separating them. The CDR3 is 15 amino acids. Looked up from germline, CDR1 is SGHTA and CDR2 is FQGTGA. DNA of the CDR3: TGTGCCAGCAGCCCAGACTTATTTAGGGCAGATACGCAGTATTTT. Translating it yields CASSPDLFRADTQYF. The variable domain in full, with the rest retrieved from reference TRBV7-3 and TRBJ2-3, is GAGVSQTPSNKVTEKGKYVELRCDPISGHTALYWYRQSLGQGPEFLIYFQGTGAADDSGLPNDRFFAVRPEGSVSTLKIQRTERGDSAVYLCASSPDLFRADTQYFGPGTRLTVL.

The chain links TRBV7-9 to TRBJ1-3; 9 bases align to TRBD1. Trimming at V came to 3 bases and at J to 2 bases, leaving 2 bases not matched to a gene. There are 15 residues in the CDR3. Germline V gene sequence: CDR1 SEHNR, CDR2 FQNEAQ (reference sequence). The CDR3 region is CASSLGQGTGNTIYF. As DNA, the CDR3 is TGTGCCAGCAGCTTGGGACAGGGAACTGGAAACACCATATATTTT.